This T cell receptor beta chain was profiled in a study of blood T cells in healthy people across ages. Whole-study context: When template switching was applied, about one barcoded beta molecule was captured per two T cells. Overall study results and limits: Total diversity from one million sequenced T cells was likely underestimated.

On this clonotype itself: Its antigen is currently unknown.

PCR was performed a second time for about 7 to 11 cycles using a sample-barcoded 5' primer and a J-beta primer mix. TCRdb reprocessed the 5' RACE reads via MiXCR and lists one record per CDR3 protein. Among around 500,000 distinct CDR3 sequences listed, around 48% were seen once. The CDR3 is made up of 15 amino acids. Germline trimming cut 7 bases from V and 2 bases from J; bases unmatched to any gene: 10. Germline loops: CDR1 MNHEY, CDR2 SMNVEV (reference sequence). The chain uses TRBV27 and TRBJ2-7; 8 nucleotides agree with TRBD1. Specimen: blood. The sequence was obtained from a man older than 75 in good health. The CDR3 DNA reads as TGTGCCAGCAAGACCGACTCCAGGGGGCCCTACGAGCAGTACTTC. Its translation is CASKTDSRGPYEQYF.